This entry is about one T cell receptor beta chain. The antigen is unknown. From RNA transcripts, TCR beta CDR3 regions were amplified. TCR CDR3 underwent first-round RT-PCR with the HTBI primer set. TCRdb used MiXCR to reprocess the multiplex PCR reads, holding one entry per CDR3 protein. The repertoire has roughly 630,000 distinct CDR3 sequences, about 15% of them found once; the top ten carry less than 9.5%. Graves' hyperthyroidism was deemed stable given no ophthalmopathy progression within 18 months. Newly diagnosed hyperthyroidism, duration under 2 months, in patients aged 18 to 65. Diagnostic decisions used clinical symptoms, serum thyroxine and TRAb, thyroid ultrasound and orbital computed tomography. The data originate from a study of T cells in Graves' hyperthyroidism and ophthalmopathy. Study-level points and caveats: The authors' 13 V-J model separated ophthalmopathy from stable hyperthyroidism.

Deletions cut 6 bases from V and 6 bases from J, with 12 bases between. The CDR3 extends over 13 amino acids. Germline values: CDR1 DFQATT, CDR2 SNEGSKA (reference sequence). The TCR sequence derives from a woman under 40 with Graves' hyperthyroidism. This sequence joins TRBV20-1 and TRBJ1-6; D unresolved. The sequenced sample was blood. CDR3 bases: TGCAGTGCCCGTACGGGGTTTAATTCACCCCTCCACTTT. It encodes CSARTGFNSPLHF.